These 21 T cell receptor beta chains were sequenced from one sample in a study of shared clonotypes between healthy human individuals. The method was immunoSEQ multiplex PCR; TCRdb's version includes in-frame clones alone and lacks a portion of them. The top ten clones hold approximately 0.36% of a sample with some 2,500,000 clones, under 95% of them seen once. Source material: naive CD4+ T cells from PBMCs. Subset reported: CD45RA+ positively selected. The origin of the receptors is a man between 18 and 35 years old in good health. Some clones in this sample may be carry-over from other donors' samples.

Worth noting for this clone: Other nucleotide sequences from this sample produce the same CDR3. The chain uses TRBV29-1 and TRBJ2-5, with D perhaps matching TRBD2 (6 bases). The CDR3 length is 12 residues. Per germline, CDR1 SQVTM and CDR2 ANQGSEA. V was cut by 4 bases and J by 3 bases, with 9 bases left in between. The CDR3 loop reads CSVGWGEETQYF. The CDR3 DNA sequence: TGCAGCGTTGGATGGGGGGAAGAGACCCAGTACTTC. The whole variable domain, remainder taken from reference TRBV29-1 and TRBJ2-5, is SAVISQKPSRDICQRGTSLTIQCQVDSQVTMMFWYRQQPGQSLTLIATANQGSEATYESGFVIDKFPISRPNLTFSTLTVSNMSPEDSSIYLCSVGWGEETQYFGPGTRLLVL.

This clone was seen only a few times. The rearrangement uses TRBV29-1 and TRBJ1-1, with 7 bases identical to TRBD1. Looked up from germline, CDR1 is SQVTM and CDR2 is ANQGSEA. The CDR3 is 16 amino acids. After removal of 6 bases from V and 1 base from J, the junction contained 14 bases not matched to a gene. CDR3 sequence reads: CSVRRSQTGENTEAFF. CDR3 nucleotide sequence: TGCAGCGTCAGGAGATCTCAAACAGGGGAGAACACTGAAGCTTTCTTT.

The rearrangement joins TRBV6-1 to TRBJ1-2; 7 bases align to TRBD1. The germline CDR1 and CDR2 sequences are MNHNS and SASEGT. The CDR3 has 13 residues. J gave up 1 base and V 6 bases, and 2 bases lay outside the gene matches. Written as DNA, the CDR3 is TGTGCCAGCAGAAACAGGGGTAACTATGGCTACACCTTC. Protein sequence: CASRNRGNYGYTF.

CDR3 DNA: TGTGCCAGCAGTTTAAAGTGGAGCTTTAATGAAAAACTGTTTTTT. As protein: CASSLKWSFNEKLFF. The chain employs TRBV28 and TRBJ1-4; D gene unclear. V lost 2 bases, J lost 4 bases, and 11 bases lay in between. The germline V gene encodes CDR1 MDHEN and CDR2 SYDVKM. The CDR3 sequence is 15 residues long.

The rearrangement links TRBV7-9 to TRBJ2-7; possibly TRBD2 for D (6 bases). CDR1 and CDR2 (germline): SEHNR, FQNEAQ (reference sequence). V was clipped by 1 base and J by 6 bases, with 10 bases between them. CDR3 length equals 13 residues. The CDR3 here is CASSLDEGLEQYF. CDR3 coding DNA: TGTGCCAGCAGCTTAGATGAGGGACTCGAGCAGTACTTC.

The CDR3 is CASSVAANEQFF. CDR3 sequence (DNA): TGTGCCAGCAGCGTAGCAGCAAATGAGCAGTTCTTC. The gene calls are TRBV9 and TRBJ2-1; no definite D call. CDR1 and CDR2 from the germline V gene are SGDLS and YYNGEE. The CDR3 loop spans 12 amino acids. Trimming took off 0 bases at V and 7 bases at J, with 5 bases between the two ends.

This sequence joins TRBV19 and TRBJ2-3, with TRBD1 matching 9 bases. The junction had 11 bases not matched to a gene; V was cut back by 9 bases and J by 4 bases. Germline CDR1 and CDR2: LNHDA and SQIVND (reference sequence). The CDR3 has 15 residues. In nucleotides, the CDR3 is TGTGCCAGCAAGAGTACGGGACAGGGTTCAGATACGCAGTATTTT. This gives the protein CASKSTGQGSDTQYF.

The rearrangement joins TRBV6-1 to TRBJ1-5, with 7 bases lining up with TRBD1. The CDR3 spans 12 residues. V was pared by 6 bases and J by 13 bases, with 9 bases of the junction left unmatched. Looked up from germline, CDR1 is MNHNS and CDR2 is SASEGT. As DNA, the CDR3 is TGTGCCAGCAGGACCGTTGGGGACAGTCAGCATTTT. Its translation: CASRTVGDSQHF.

This sequence joins TRBV11-2 and TRBJ2-1; D ambiguous. Trimming shortened V by 6 bases and J by 11 bases, and 20 bases separated the two germline ends. Germline V lookup: CDR1 SGHAT, CDR2 FQNNGV. The CDR3 runs 14 residues. CDR3: CASRRVQGGVKQFF. The CDR3 DNA sequence: TGTGCCAGCAGAAGGGTTCAAGGTGGAGTCAAGCAGTTCTTC.

This clone appeared once. The chain employs TRBV30 and TRBJ2-1; a possible D gene is TRBD2 (6 bases). Per the germline V gene, CDR1 is GTSNPN and CDR2 is SVGIG (reference sequence). V gave up 1 base and J gave up 0 bases, with 16 bases separating them. This CDR3 has 17 residues. CDR3 DNA: TGTGCCTGGAGTGGCCGGGGTGGAGCGGGCTCCTACAATGAGCAGTTCTTC. It codes for CAWSGRGGAGSYNEQFF.

The J gene is TRBJ2-1, the V gene TRBV5-4; TRBD2 matches 9 bases. This CDR3 has 17 residues. The germline gives CDR1 SGHNT, CDR2 YYREEE (reference sequence). V shed 4 bases, J shed 4 bases, and the junction held 12 bases outside the gene matches. In DNA form, the CDR3 reads TGTGCCAGCAGCAGGGGCCTGGCGGGAGGGAATTACAATGAGCAGTTCTTC. It yields the protein CASSRGLAGGNYNEQFF.

The chain joins TRBV11-2 to TRBJ2-7; TRBD2 might be the D (6 bases). Germline V lookup: CDR1 SGHAT, CDR2 FQNNGV. The ends were cut back, 9 bases at V and 5 bases at J, with 17 bases in the middle. CDR3 size: 13 residues. The CDR3 DNA reads as TGTGCCAGTAGGGTTGCGGGACCAAACGAGCAGTACTTC. It codes for CASRVAGPNEQYF.

The V and J genes are TRBV5-1 and TRBJ1-1; D not resolved. CDR3 length: 13 amino acids. Trimming took off 5 bases at V and 1 base at J, with 9 bases between the two ends. Germline V gives CDR1 SGHRS, CDR2 YFSETQ. This CDR3 reads CASRFDQNTEAFF. For the CDR3, the DNA is TGCGCCAGCAGGTTCGACCAGAACACTGAAGCTTTCTTT.

The J gene is TRBJ2-1, the V gene TRBV19; TRBD2 matches 13 bases. The CDR3 has 18 amino acids. In germline, CDR1 is LNHDA, CDR2 SQIVND (reference sequence). Unmatched junction bases numbered 8, after V lost 4 bases and J lost 2 bases. DNA for the CDR3: TGTGCCAGTAGTAAAGGACTAGCGGGAGTTAGGACCTACAATGAGCAGTTCTTC. Amino acids: CASSKGLAGVRTYNEQFF.

The sample holds one count of this clone. The chain carries TRBV18 and TRBJ1-3; D uncertain. Trimming removed 1 base at V and 4 bases at J, with 17 bases between. Germline V gene sequence: CDR1 KGHSH, CDR2 LQKENI. CDR3 length: 17 amino acids. CDR3 region: CASSPLETRSSGNTIYF. CDR3 DNA: TGTGCCAGCTCACCACTTGAAACGAGGTCCTCCGGAAACACCATATATTTT.

This sequence joins TRBV15 and TRBJ2-1; 7 positions agree with TRBD2. This CDR3 region has 16 residues. With 0 bases clipped from V and 1 base from J, the junction kept 3 bases outside the gene matches. Germline CDR1 LNHNV, CDR2 YYDKDF (reference sequence). This CDR3 is CATSRDSGYSYNEQFF. DNA of the CDR3: TGTGCCACCAGCAGAGATAGCGGGTATTCCTACAATGAGCAGTTCTTC. Supplemented by reference TRBV15 and TRBJ2-1, the full variable domain reads DAMVIQNPRYQVTQFGKPVTLSCSQTLNHNVMYWYQQKSSQAPKLLFHYYDKDFNNEADTPDNFQSRRPNTSFCFLDIRSPGLGDTAMYLCATSRDSGYSYNEQFFGPGTRLTVL.

Comment on this clone: Other nucleotide sequences in the sample specify the same CDR3. The genes are TRBV7-3 and TRBJ2-2; TRBD1 aligns across 7 bases. CDR3 size: 14 residues. The trim removed 5 bases at V and 2 bases at J, leaving 2 bases unmatched. Per the germline V gene, CDR1 is SGHTA and CDR2 is FQGTGA. The CDR3 region has the DNA TGTGCCAGCAGCCGGACAGGCAACACCGGGGAGCTGTTTTTT. This encodes CASSRTGNTGELFF.

The chain carries TRBV28 and TRBJ2-7; TRBD2 is a possible D gene (6 bases). The germline CDR1 and CDR2 sequences are MDHEN and SYDVKM. V lost 2 bases, J lost 6 bases, and 17 bases lay in between. The CDR3 runs 15 residues. As DNA, the CDR3 is TGTGCCAGCAGTTTAGTAGTGGGACTCTCGCCCGAGCAGTACTTC. It translates to CASSLVVGLSPEQYF.

The sample holds one count of this clone. The rearrangement links TRBV5-8 to TRBJ2-1; weak D call: TRBD1 (6 bases). The CDR3 spans 16 residues. Germline values: CDR1 SGHTS, CDR2 YDEGEE. The ends were cut back, 4 bases at V and 8 bases at J, with 22 bases in the middle. Here the CDR3 reads CASSHKQGAGEYEQFF. The CDR3 DNA follows: TGTGCCAGCAGCCATAAACAGGGAGCCGGGGAATATGAGCAGTTCTTC.

The V call is TRBV29-1, the J call TRBJ2-3; D is perhaps TRBD2 (5 bases). This CDR3 has 12 amino acids. Germline lookup yields CDR1 SQVTM and CDR2 ANQGSEA. V was shortened by 7 bases and J by 4 bases, with 12 bases between the two germline ends. The DNA of the CDR3 is TGCAGCGCGAGACGCGGGTCAGATACGCAGTATTTT. Protein product: CSARRGSDTQYF.

This rearrangement joins TRBV9 to TRBJ1-2; TRBD1 is a possible D gene (5 bases). Per germline, CDR1 SGDLS and CDR2 YYNGEE. CDR3 length: 16 amino acids. Trimming left V 4 bases short and J 2 bases short, with 18 bases between. CDR3 sequence: CASSPQGGATNYGYTF. Written as DNA, the CDR3 is TGTGCCAGCAGCCCCCAGGGAGGGGCGACAAACTATGGCTACACCTTC.